A single sample gave rise to the 6 T cell receptor beta chains below, sequenced in a study of PD-1 blockade in classical Hodgkin lymphoma (TCRdb year 2020). Taken with the paper, the label for time point translates to: cycle 4 day 1 (C4D1), after more than 5 weeks of nivolumab. Every trial patient had relapsed following autologous stem cell transplantation, and prior brentuximab vedotin exposure was what differed among cohorts A, B and C. Libraries were built with the immunoSEQ multiplex PCR assay. Not all clones reach the TCRdb copy of this immuneACCESS table, which keeps in-frame sequences only. Checked studies attribute under half of the gap to unresolved V genes and leave the rest unexplained. Across this sample there are approximately 44,000 clones, with around 74% seen only once. The ten biggest clones cover approximately 2.4% of the sample. Source: peripheral blood mononuclear cells (PBMCs), taken before the fourth cycle of nivolumab. Every receptor here comes from a human donor with classical Hodgkin lymphoma.

This clone was observed a few times. The gene calls are TRBV7-9 and TRBJ1-2; possibly TRBD1 for D (5 bases). V shed 4 bases and J shed 2 bases, with 11 bases lying between them. CDR1 is SEHNR and CDR2 is FQNEAQ in the germline V gene (reference sequence). CDR3 size: 14 residues. CDR3 sequence (DNA): TGTGCCAGCAGCTCCCACAGGCAAAACTATGGCTACACCTTC. Translating it yields CASSSHRQNYGYTF.

This clone was seen only a few times. The chain employs TRBV4-1 and TRBJ2-1; no firm D call. Per the germline V gene, CDR1 is MGHRA and CDR2 is YSYEKL. Trimming shortened V by 0 bases and J by 0 bases, and 12 bases separated the two germline ends. CDR3 length: 17 residues. The CDR3: CASSQDGSTSSYNEQFF. The CDR3 region has the DNA TGCGCCAGCAGCCAAGACGGCTCGACGAGCTCCTACAATGAGCAGTTCTTC.

This clone was counted between two and nine times. The DNA is omitted, as the CDR3 cannot be located on it reliably, and the CDR3 follows TCRdb's listing. This chain uses TRBV28 with TRBJ2-7; the D call TRBD1 from the table was never checked on the DNA. Germline CDR1 reads MDHEN; CDR2 reads SYDVKM. The CDR3 contains 14 residues when both ends are counted. The chain's CDR3 is CASSFFQVSYEQYF.

Many counts were recorded for this clone. The chain employs TRBV5-4 and TRBJ2-2; D call uncertain. The germline gives CDR1 SGHNT, CDR2 YYREEE (reference sequence). The length of the CDR3 is 13 residues. V lost 0 bases to trimming and J lost 5 bases, with 5 bases between them. The DNA of the CDR3 is TGTGCCAGCAGCTTGGGTCAGACCGGGGAGCTGTTTTTT. It is translated as CASSLGQTGELFF.

There are a few counts of this clone. V is TRBV15 and J is TRBJ1-4, with a tentative D call TRBD1 (6 bases). Germline-derived CDR1 and CDR2 are LNHNV and YYDKDF (reference sequence). V lost 5 bases to trimming and J lost 0 bases, with 16 bases between them. The CDR3 has 17 amino acids. The CDR3 is CATSRSRGSTTNEKLFF. The DNA for the CDR3 is TGTGCCACCAGCCGGTCCAGGGGATCCACAACTAATGAAAAACTGTTTTTT.

This clone was seen a handful of times. V gene TRBV10-3 combines with J gene TRBJ1-1; D call uncertain. In germline, CDR1 is ENHRY, CDR2 SYGVKD. CDR3 length: 14 amino acids. V gave up 0 bases and J gave up 1 base, with 6 bases separating them. CDR3 loop: CAISESLRNTEAFF. The CDR3 nucleotides read TGTGCCATCAGTGAGTCGTTGAGGAACACTGAAGCTTTCTTT.